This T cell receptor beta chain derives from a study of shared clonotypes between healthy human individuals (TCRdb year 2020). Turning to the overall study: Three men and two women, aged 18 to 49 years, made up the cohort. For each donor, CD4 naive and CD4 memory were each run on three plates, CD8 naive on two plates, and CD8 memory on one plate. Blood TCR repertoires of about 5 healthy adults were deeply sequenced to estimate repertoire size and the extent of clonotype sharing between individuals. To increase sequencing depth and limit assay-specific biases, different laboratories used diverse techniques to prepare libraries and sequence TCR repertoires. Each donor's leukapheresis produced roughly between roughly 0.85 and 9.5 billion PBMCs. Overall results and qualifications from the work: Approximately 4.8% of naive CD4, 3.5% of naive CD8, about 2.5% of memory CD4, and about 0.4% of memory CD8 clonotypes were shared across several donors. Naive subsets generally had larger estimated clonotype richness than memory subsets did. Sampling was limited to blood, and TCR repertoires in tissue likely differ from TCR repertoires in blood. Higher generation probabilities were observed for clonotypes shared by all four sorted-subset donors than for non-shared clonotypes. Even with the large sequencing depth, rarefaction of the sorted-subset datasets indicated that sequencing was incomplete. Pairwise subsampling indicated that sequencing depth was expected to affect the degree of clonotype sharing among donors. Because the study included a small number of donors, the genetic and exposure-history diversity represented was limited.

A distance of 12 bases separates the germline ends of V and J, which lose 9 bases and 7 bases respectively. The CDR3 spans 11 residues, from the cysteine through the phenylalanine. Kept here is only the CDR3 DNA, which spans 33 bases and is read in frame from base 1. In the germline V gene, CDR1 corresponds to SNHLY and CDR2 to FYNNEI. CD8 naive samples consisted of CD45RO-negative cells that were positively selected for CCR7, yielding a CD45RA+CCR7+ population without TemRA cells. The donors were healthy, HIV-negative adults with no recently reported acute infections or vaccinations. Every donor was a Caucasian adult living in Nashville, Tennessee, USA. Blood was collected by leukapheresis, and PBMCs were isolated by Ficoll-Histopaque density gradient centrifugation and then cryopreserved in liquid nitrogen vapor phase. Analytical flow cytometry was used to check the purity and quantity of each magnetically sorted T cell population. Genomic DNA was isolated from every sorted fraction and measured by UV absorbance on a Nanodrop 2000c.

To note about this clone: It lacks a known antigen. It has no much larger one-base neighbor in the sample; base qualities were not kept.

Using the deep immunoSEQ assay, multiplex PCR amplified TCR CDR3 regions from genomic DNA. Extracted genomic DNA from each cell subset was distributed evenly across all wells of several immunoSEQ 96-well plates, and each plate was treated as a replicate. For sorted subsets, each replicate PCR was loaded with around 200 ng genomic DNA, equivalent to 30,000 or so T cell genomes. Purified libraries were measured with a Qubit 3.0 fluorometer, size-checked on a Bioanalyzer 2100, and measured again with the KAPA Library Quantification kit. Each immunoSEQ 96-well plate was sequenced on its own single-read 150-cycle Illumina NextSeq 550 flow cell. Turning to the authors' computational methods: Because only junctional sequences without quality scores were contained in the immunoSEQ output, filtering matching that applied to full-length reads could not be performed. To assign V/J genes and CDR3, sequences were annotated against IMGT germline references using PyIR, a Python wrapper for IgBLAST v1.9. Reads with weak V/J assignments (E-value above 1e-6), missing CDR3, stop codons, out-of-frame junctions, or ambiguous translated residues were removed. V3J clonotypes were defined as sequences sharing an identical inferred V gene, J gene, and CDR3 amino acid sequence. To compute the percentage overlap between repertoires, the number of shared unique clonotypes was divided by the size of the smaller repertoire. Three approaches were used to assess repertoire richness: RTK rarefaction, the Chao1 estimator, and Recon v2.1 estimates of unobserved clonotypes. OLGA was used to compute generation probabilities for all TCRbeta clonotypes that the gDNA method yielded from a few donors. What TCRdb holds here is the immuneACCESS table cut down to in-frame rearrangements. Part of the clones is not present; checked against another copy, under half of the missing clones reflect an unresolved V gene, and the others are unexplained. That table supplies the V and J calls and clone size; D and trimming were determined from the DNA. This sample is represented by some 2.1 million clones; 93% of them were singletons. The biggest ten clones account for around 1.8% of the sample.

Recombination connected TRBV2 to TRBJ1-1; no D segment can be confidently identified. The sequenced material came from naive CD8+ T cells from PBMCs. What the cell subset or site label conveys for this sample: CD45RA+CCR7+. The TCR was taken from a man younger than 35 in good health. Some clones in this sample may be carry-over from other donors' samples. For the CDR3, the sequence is CASLAPLEAFF. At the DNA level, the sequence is TGTGCCAGTTTAGCACCCCTTGAAGCTTTCTTT.